Shown below are 21 T cell receptor beta chains from a single sample sequenced in a study of identical twins. TCRdb processed the 5' RACE reads anew with MiXCR; each CDR3 protein has one entry. The table includes about 810,000 distinct CDR3 sequences, 9% to 15% detected once. These data were also reused for a study on yellow fever vaccine responses in identical twins.

The sample comprised PBMCs. These receptors were obtained from a young woman in good health.

This clonotype was recorded a few times. CDR3 loop: CAISDSIGGAYNEQFF. The CDR3 coding sequence is TGTGCCATCAGTGATTCTATCGGGGGGGCCTACAATGAGCAGTTCTTC. This chain joins TRBV10-3 and TRBJ2-1; 8 bases agree with TRBD2. Trimming took 3 bases from V and 2 from J; bases not matched to a gene: 6. Germline V CDR1 and CDR2: ENHRY, SYGVKD. The CDR3 has 16 residues.

The sample holds a few counts of this clonotype. The CDR3 region is CASSDTGTGMFNEQFF. CDR3 sequence (DNA): TGTGCCAGCAGCGACACCGGGACAGGGATGTTTAATGAGCAGTTCTTC. The V call is TRBV9, the J call TRBJ2-1, with 9 positions matching TRBD1. V lost 3 bases and J lost 7; bases outside the gene matches: 11. Per the germline V gene, CDR1 is SGDLS and CDR2 is YYNGEE. The CDR3 extends over 16 amino acids. Looking up the rest from reference TRBV9 and TRBJ2-1 gives the full variable domain: DSGVTQTPKHLITATGQRVTLRCSPRSGDLSVYWYQQSLDQGLQFLIQYYNGEERAKGNILERFSAQQFPDLHSELNLSSLELGDSALYFCASSDTGTGMFNEQFFGPGTRLTVL.

The V gene is TRBV4-1, the J gene TRBJ2-7; possibly TRBD1 for D (6 bases). CDR3 length: 14 amino acids. Trimming removed 0 bases at V and 6 bases at J, with 12 bases between. Germline CDR1 is MGHRA and CDR2 is YSYEKL. The CDR3 nucleotides read TGCGCCAGCAGCCAAGACCCCGCAGGGGTCGAGCAGTACTTC. Translation gives CASSQDPAGVEQYF.

This clonotype occurred a few times. The chain uses TRBV19 and TRBJ1-5; 7 bases match TRBD1. CDR3 length: 15 amino acids. V trimming: 7 bases; J trimming: 0 bases; junction bases outside the gene matches: 6. CDR1 LNHDA and CDR2 SQIVND come from the germline V gene (reference sequence). In DNA form, the CDR3 reads TGTGCCAGTACCAAGAGACAGGGTAGCAATCAGCCCCAGCATTTT. This encodes CASTKRQGSNQPQHF.

This clonotype was counted a few times. This chain links TRBV12-3 or TRBV12-4 with TRBJ2-3; no definite D call. This CDR3 comprises 16 residues. Trimming removed 3 bases at V and 4 bases at J, with 17 bases between. The CDR3 reads CASSLTNLSPPDTQYF. The CDR3 region has the DNA TGTGCCAGCAGTTTGACCAACTTATCCCCTCCAGATACGCAGTATTTT.

This clonotype has a handful of counts. The V gene is TRBV12-3 or TRBV12-4, the J gene TRBJ2-7; tentatively, D is TRBD2 (6 bases). CDR3 length: 15 amino acids. Trimming stripped 1 base from V and 0 bases from J, with 10 bases between. The DNA for the CDR3 is TGTGCCAGCAGTTTAGAAGTCGGGAGCTCCTACGAGCAGTACTTC. Its translation is CASSLEVGSSYEQYF.

This clonotype was detected only a few times. Here the CDR3 DNA reads TGTGCCACCAGTGTGGGGCAGATCAATCAGCCCCAGCATTTT. This encodes CATSVGQINQPQHF. This chain uses TRBV24-1 with TRBJ1-5; the D gene is possibly TRBD1 (5 bases). Per the germline V gene, CDR1 is KGHDR and CDR2 is SFDVKD. The V end was cut by 5 bases, the J end by 3 bases, with 10 bases between. CDR3 length: 14 residues.

This clonotype was seen at least ten times. V usage is TRBV28 and J usage is TRBJ2-3, with D perhaps TRBD2 (6 bases). Germline V gene lookup returns CDR1 MDHEN and CDR2 SYDVKM. CDR3 size: 15 residues. V was clipped by 5 bases and J by 3 bases, with 15 bases between them. The CDR3 nucleotides read TGTGCCAGCAGTCCCGGGACTGTCACTACAGATACGCAGTATTTT. Amino acids: CASSPGTVTTDTQYF.

There are many counts of this clonotype. V is TRBV5-1 and J is TRBJ2-1; 8 nucleotides match TRBD1. The CDR3 spans 20 residues. The V segment lost 5 bases and the J segment 4 bases; nucleotides outside the gene matches: 23. CDR1 is SGHRS, CDR2 YFSETQ, per germline. CDR3 amino acids: CASRNLSGTGRPKLYNEQFF. In DNA form, the CDR3 reads TGCGCCAGCAGAAATTTATCCGGGACAGGACGCCCTAAATTGTACAATGAGCAGTTCTTC.

The chain links TRBV20-1 to TRBJ2-3; the D call may be TRBD1 or TRBD2 (6 bases each). Germline-derived CDR1 and CDR2 are DFQATT and SNEGSKA (reference sequence). The V end was cut by 8 bases, the J end by 4 bases, with 10 bases between. The CDR3 length is 11 residues. CDR3 nucleotides: TGCAGTTATAGGGGGGCAGATACGCAGTATTTT. Translating it yields CSYRGADTQYF.

This clonotype appeared many times. The chain's CDR3 is CASSVDGGNTEAFF. CDR3 DNA: TGTGCCAGCAGCGTAGATGGCGGGAACACTGAAGCTTTCTTT. This chain connects TRBV9 to TRBJ1-1; D ambiguous. Germline V CDR1 and CDR2: SGDLS, YYNGEE. The CDR3 totals 14 residues. V lost 0 bases and J 1 base, leaving 7 bases between the germline ends.

The V gene is TRBV6-1, the J gene TRBJ2-2; tentatively, D is TRBD1 or TRBD2 (6 bases each). This CDR3 comprises 19 residues. Germline V gene sequence: CDR1 MNHNS, CDR2 SASEGT. The ends were cut back, 6 bases at V and 4 bases at J, with 27 bases in the middle. The CDR3, as DNA: TGTGCCAGCAGGAGGGAGGCAGCTTCTCCCCAGGGGTCCACCGGGGAGCTGTTTTTT. Translated: CASRREAASPQGSTGELFF.

This CDR3 reads CSVLRDTGELFF. The CDR3 DNA reads as TGCAGCGTCCTAAGGGACACCGGGGAGCTGTTTTTT. The chain has TRBV29-1 and TRBJ2-2, with D unresolved. CDR3 length equals 12 residues. Germline-derived CDR1 and CDR2 are SQVTM and ANQGSEA. V was shortened by 6 bases and J by 3 bases, with 8 bases between the two germline ends.

The J gene is TRBJ1-2, the V gene TRBV12-3 or TRBV12-4, with a weak D call TRBD1 (6 bases). The CDR3 is made up of 15 amino acids. The V end lost 2 bases, the J end lost 6 bases, and 16 bases lay between the germline ends. The CDR3: CASSLIRGSPDGYTF. As DNA, the CDR3 is TGTGCCAGCAGTTTAATTAGGGGGTCCCCGGATGGCTACACCTTC.

This clonotype turned up a few times. This chain uses TRBV28 with TRBJ2-1, with TRBD1 matching 9 bases. With 6 bases clipped from V and 7 bases from J, the junction kept 7 bases outside the gene matches. The CDR3 is 14 amino acids. Germline values: CDR1 MDHEN, CDR2 SYDVKM. CDR3 sequence (DNA): TGTGCCAGCAGCCGCGGGGACAGGGTAAATGAGCAGTTCTTC. Residues: CASSRGDRVNEQFF.

This clonotype came up a few times. The rearrangement joins TRBV20-1 to TRBJ2-1, with D unresolved. Deletions cut 0 bases from V and 0 bases from J, with 9 bases between. The CDR3 is 15 residues long. From germline, CDR1 is DFQATT and CDR2 SNEGSKA (reference sequence). The CDR3 reads CSARDSVSSYNEQFF. In nucleotides, the CDR3 is TGCAGTGCTAGAGATTCCGTGAGCTCCTACAATGAGCAGTTCTTC.

This clonotype was seen only a few times. The chain has TRBV5-1 and TRBJ2-3, with D possibly TRBD2 on 5 matching bases. With 7 bases removed from V and 0 bases from J, the gap between germline ends came to 12 bases. In germline, CDR1 is SGHRS, CDR2 YFSETQ. CDR3 size: 14 residues. The CDR3 is CASWSGSSTDTQYF. Here the CDR3 DNA reads TGCGCCAGCTGGTCGGGATCTAGCACAGATACGCAGTATTTT.

The chain has TRBV10-2 and TRBJ2-2; perhaps TRBD2 as D (7 bases). V dropped 3 bases and J dropped 1 base, with 24 bases sitting between them. The CDR3 is made up of 20 amino acids. Germline values: CDR1 WSHSY, CDR2 SAAADI. The CDR3 spells CASSDVSFGRGRRNTGELFF. Written as DNA, the CDR3 is TGCGCCAGCAGTGACGTCTCTTTTGGGCGGGGGCGAAGGAACACCGGGGAGCTGTTTTTT.

The sample holds a few counts of this clonotype. The V and J genes are TRBV6-1 and TRBJ1-5; tentatively, D is TRBD1 (6 bases). The V gene's germline CDR1 is MNHNS and CDR2 SASEGT. Deletions cut 6 bases from V and 3 bases from J, with 12 bases between. The length of the CDR3 is 14 residues. This CDR3 is CASRDTGTNQPQHF. The CDR3, as DNA: TGTGCCAGCAGAGATACAGGGACCAATCAGCCCCAGCATTTT.

This sequence joins TRBV14 and TRBJ2-3; D remains unclear. The CDR3 is made up of 16 amino acids. The germline gives CDR1 SGHDN, CDR2 FVKESK. Trimming removed 0 bases at V and 4 bases at J, with 14 bases between. CDR3 in amino acids: CASSQETWLLADTQYF. The CDR3 DNA sequence: TGTGCCAGCAGCCAAGAGACATGGTTGCTTGCAGATACGCAGTATTTT. Using reference TRBV14 and TRBJ2-3 for the parts outside the CDR3, the full variable domain is EAGVTQFPSHSVIEKGQTVTLRCDPISGHDNLYWYRRVMGKEIKFLLHFVKESKQDESGMPNNRFLAERTGGTYSTLKVQPAELEDSGVYFCASSQETWLLADTQYFGPGTRLTVL.

This clonotype was counted only a few times. The CDR3 DNA follows: TGTGCCACCAGTGATTTACCTGACAGTCCCTACGAGCAGTACGTC. This encodes CATSDLPDSPYEQYV. V usage is TRBV24-1 and J usage is TRBJ2-7; D may be TRBD1 (5 bases). Between the trimmed V and J ends, which lost 1 base and 2 bases, there was a span of 11 bases. CDR1 is KGHDR and CDR2 is SFDVKD in the germline V gene. The CDR3 has 15 amino acids.